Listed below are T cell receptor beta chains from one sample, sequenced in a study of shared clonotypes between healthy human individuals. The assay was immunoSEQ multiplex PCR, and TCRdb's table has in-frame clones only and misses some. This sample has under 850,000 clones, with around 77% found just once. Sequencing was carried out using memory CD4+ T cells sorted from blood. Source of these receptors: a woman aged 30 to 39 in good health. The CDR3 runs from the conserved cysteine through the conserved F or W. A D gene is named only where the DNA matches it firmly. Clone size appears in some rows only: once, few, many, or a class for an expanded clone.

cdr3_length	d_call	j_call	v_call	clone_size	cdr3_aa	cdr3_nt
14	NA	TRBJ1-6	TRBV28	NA	CASRTVTYNSPLHF	TGTGCCAGCAGAACAGTAACCTATAATTCACCCCTCCACTTT
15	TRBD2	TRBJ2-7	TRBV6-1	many	CASSGEGLAGVQQYF	TGTGCCAGCAGTGGAGAGGGACTAGCGGGAGTACAGCAGTACTTC
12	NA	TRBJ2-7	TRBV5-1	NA	CASSLYGYEQYF	TGCGCCAGCAGCTTGTATGGATACGAGCAGTACTTC
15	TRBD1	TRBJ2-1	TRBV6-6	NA	CASSYRDREINEQFF	TGTGCCAGCAGTTACCGGGACAGGGAGATCAATGAGCAGTTCTTC
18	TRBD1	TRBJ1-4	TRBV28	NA	CASSLHPRTGRVNEKLFF	TGTGCCAGCAGTTTACACCCGCGGACAGGTCGGGTAAATGAAAAACTGTTTTTT
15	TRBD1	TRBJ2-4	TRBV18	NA	CASSLQGIHENIQYF	TGTGCCAGCTCCCTACAGGGGATTCACGAAAACATTCAGTACTTC
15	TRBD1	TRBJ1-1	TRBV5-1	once	CASSFRTGENTEAFF	TGCGCCAGCAGCTTCCGGACAGGGGAGAACACTGAAGCTTTCTTT
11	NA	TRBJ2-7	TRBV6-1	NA	CASSVVYEQYF	TGTGCCAGCAGTGTGGTATACGAGCAGTACTTC
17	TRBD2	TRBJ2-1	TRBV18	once	CASSPSGIAGGVNEQFF	TGTGCCAGCTCACCATCGGGCATAGCGGGAGGGGTAAATGAGCAGTTCTTC
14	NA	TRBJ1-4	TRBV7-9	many	CASSPDSFNEKLFF	TGTGCCAGCAGCCCGGACAGCTTTAATGAAAAACTGTTTTTT
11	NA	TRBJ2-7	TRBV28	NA	CASREEGEQYF	TGTGCCAGCAGGGAAGAAGGTGAGCAGTACTTC
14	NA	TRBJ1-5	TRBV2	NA	CASRAQQGGQPQHF	TGTGCCAGCAGGGCTCAACAGGGCGGTCAGCCCCAGCATTTT
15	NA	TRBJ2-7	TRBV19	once	CASSQNRDGRYEQYF	TGTGCCAGTAGCCAAAACCGGGACGGACGGTACGAGCAGTACTTC
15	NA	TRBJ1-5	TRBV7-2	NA	CASSSAGLSYQPQHF	TGTGCCAGCAGCTCAGCGGGCCTCAGTTATCAGCCCCAGCATTTT
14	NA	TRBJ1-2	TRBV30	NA	CAWSVGEGSWGYTF	TGTGCCTGGAGTGTAGGGGAGGGTTCTTGGGGCTACACCTTC
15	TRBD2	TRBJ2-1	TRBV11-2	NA	CASRILAGEYNEQFF	TGTGCCAGCCGCATTCTAGCGGGAGAATACAATGAGCAGTTCTTC
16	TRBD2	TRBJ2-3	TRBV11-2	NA	CASSWGLAGGEDTQYF	TGTGCCAGCAGCTGGGGACTAGCGGGAGGTGAAGATACGCAGTATTTT
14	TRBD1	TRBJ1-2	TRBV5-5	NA	CASRPQGVNYGYTF	TGTGCCAGCAGGCCTCAGGGGGTTAACTATGGCTACACCTTC
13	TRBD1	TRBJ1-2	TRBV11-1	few	CASSSQGARGYTF	TGTGCCAGCAGCTCACAGGGGGCGCGGGGCTACACCTTC
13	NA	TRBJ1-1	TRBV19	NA	CASSMTANTEAFF	TGTGCCAGTAGTATGACTGCGAACACTGAAGCTTTCTTT
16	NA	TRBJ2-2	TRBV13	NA	CASRQTRDTHTGELFF	TGTGCCAGCAGACAGACCCGGGACACGCACACCGGGGAGCTGTTTTTT
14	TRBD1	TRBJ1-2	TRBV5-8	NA	CASSLGETGNVGTF	TGTGCCAGCAGCTTGGGTGAGACAGGGAATGTTGGCACCTTC
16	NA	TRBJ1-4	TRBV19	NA	CASSFPTFRGGEKLFF	TGTGCCAGTAGTTTCCCTACGTTCCGAGGTGGCGAAAAACTGTTTTTT
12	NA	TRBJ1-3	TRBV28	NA	CASRSRFNTIYF	TGTGCCAGCAGATCCAGGTTCAACACCATATATTTT
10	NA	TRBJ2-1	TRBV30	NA	CAKKNNEQFF	TGTGCCAAAAAAAACAATGAGCAGTTCTTC
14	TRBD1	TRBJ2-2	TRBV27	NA	CASRQQGYTGELFF	TGTGCCAGCAGACAACAGGGGTACACCGGGGAGCTGTTTTTT
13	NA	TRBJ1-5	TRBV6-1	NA	CASSADLNQPQHF	TGTGCCAGCAGTGCCGACCTGAATCAGCCCCAGCATTTT
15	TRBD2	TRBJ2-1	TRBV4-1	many	CASSPASGSGNEQFF	TGCGCCAGCAGCCCAGCTAGCGGGAGTGGCAATGAGCAGTTCTTC
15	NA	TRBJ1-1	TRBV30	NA	CAWRTLLRADTEAFF	TGTGCCTGGAGGACCCTCCTTCGGGCAGACACTGAAGCTTTCTTT
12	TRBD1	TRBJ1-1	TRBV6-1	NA	CAVKTGDTEAFF	TGTGCCGTAAAGACAGGGGACACTGAAGCTTTCTTT
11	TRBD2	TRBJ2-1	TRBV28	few	CARGGRGEKFF	TGTGCCCGCGGCGGGAGGGGGGAAAAGTTCTTC
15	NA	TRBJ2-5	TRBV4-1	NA	CASSQPRASGETQYF	TGCGCCAGCAGCCAACCACGGGCCTCGGGGGAGACCCAGTACTTC
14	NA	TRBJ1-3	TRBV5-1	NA	CASSLASGEDTIYF	TGCGCCAGCAGCTTGGCGAGCGGAGAGGACACCATATATTTT
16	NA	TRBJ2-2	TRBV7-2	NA	CASSLRGSTNTGELFF	TGTGCCAGCAGCTTAAGAGGGAGCACGAACACCGGGGAGCTGTTTTTT
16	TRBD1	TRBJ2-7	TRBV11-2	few	CASSPRTQGALNEQYF	TGTGCCAGCAGTCCAAGAACTCAGGGGGCGCTGAACGAGCAGTACTTC
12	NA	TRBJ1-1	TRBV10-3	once	CAISEVTGEAFF	TGTGCCATCAGTGAGGTCACAGGTGAAGCTTTCTTT
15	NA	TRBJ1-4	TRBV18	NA	CASSLYGTTNEKLFF	TGTGCCAGCTCATTGTACGGCACAACTAATGAAAAACTGTTTTTT
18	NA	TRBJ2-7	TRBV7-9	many	CASSFWVGAGATSYEQYF	TGTGCCAGCAGCTTTTGGGTGGGTGCGGGGGCAACTTCCTACGAGCAGTACTTC
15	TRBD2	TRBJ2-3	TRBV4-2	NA	CASSLSGGRADTQYF	TGTGCCAGCAGCTTGTCGGGCGGGAGGGCCGATACGCAGTATTTT
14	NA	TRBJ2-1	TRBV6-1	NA	CASSEGAVWAEQFF	TGTGCCAGCAGCGAGGGAGCGGTTTGGGCGGAGCAGTTCTTC
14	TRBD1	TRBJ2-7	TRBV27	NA	CASSLTGTTYEQYF	TGTGCCAGCAGTTTGACAGGGACCACCTACGAGCAGTACTTC